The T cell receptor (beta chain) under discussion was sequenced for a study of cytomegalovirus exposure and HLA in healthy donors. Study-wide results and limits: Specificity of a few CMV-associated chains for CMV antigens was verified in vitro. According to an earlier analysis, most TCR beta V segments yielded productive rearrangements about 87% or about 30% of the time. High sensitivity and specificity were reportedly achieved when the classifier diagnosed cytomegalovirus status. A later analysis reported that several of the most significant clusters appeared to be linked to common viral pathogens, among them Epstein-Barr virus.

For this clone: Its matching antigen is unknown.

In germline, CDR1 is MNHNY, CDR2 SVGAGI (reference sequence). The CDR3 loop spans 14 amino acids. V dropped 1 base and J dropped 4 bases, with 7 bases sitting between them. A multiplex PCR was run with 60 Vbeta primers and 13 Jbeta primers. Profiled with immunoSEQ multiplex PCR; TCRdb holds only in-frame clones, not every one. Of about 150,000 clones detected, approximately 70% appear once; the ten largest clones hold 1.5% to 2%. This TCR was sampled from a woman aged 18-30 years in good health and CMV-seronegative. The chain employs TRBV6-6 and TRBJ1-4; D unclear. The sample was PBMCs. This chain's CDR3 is CASSYWANNEKLFF. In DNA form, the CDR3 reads TGTGCCAGCAGTTACTGGGCCAATAATGAAAAACTGTTTTTT.